These 28 T cell receptor beta chains share one sample of origin, sequenced in a study of PD-1 blockade in classical Hodgkin lymphoma. Every patient was affected by relapse after autologous stem cell transplantation, while exposure to brentuximab vedotin was not uniform. Assay used: immunoSEQ multiplex PCR; TCRdb lists only in-frame clones, some missing. The table records 10,000 to 15,000 clones, roughly 80% of them present only once. The specimen comprised peripheral blood mononuclear cells (PBMCs), sampled at baseline. These receptors were obtained from a human donor with classical Hodgkin lymphoma.

V gene TRBV4-1 combines with J gene TRBJ1-1; no firm D call. In germline, CDR1 is MGHRA, CDR2 YSYEKL. The CDR3 length is 14 residues. Trimming shortened V by 1 base and J by 8 bases, and 14 bases separated the two germline ends. CDR3 in amino acids: CASSQGLPVPEAFF. CDR3 DNA: TGCGCCAGCAGCCAAGGCTTGCCAGTCCCCGAAGCTTTCTTT.

This clone has a single count. The chain has TRBV11-2 and TRBJ2-7, with a possible D match to TRBD2 (6 bases). The CDR3 spans 15 residues. Germline loops: CDR1 SGHAT, CDR2 FQNNGV. V lost 3 bases to trimming and J lost 3 bases, with 15 bases between them. CDR3 in amino acids: CASSFHTSSHYEQYF. Here the CDR3 DNA reads TGTGCCAGCAGCTTCCATACTAGCAGCCACTACGAGCAGTACTTC.

This clone came up once. The chain couples TRBV5-1 to TRBJ2-2; TRBD1 is a possible D gene (5 bases). The CDR3 is made up of 16 amino acids. CDR1 SGHRS and CDR2 YFSETQ come from the germline V gene. The germline V and J ends were trimmed by 0 bases and 5 bases, with 14 bases remaining between them. CDR3 sequence reads: CASSLAGQGKTGELFF. As DNA, the CDR3 is TGCGCCAGCAGCTTGGCTGGGCAGGGTAAAACCGGGGAGCTGTTTTTT.

This sequence joins TRBV6-6 and TRBJ2-3; 11 nucleotides match TRBD2. Losses at the gene ends were 7 bases for V and 3 bases for J; bases not matched to a gene: 3. Germline assignment: CDR1 MNHNY and CDR2 SVGAGI (reference sequence). This CDR3 comprises 14 residues. The DNA for the CDR3 is TGTGCCAGCACTTGGACTAGCGGGACAGATACGCAGTATTTT. It codes for CASTWTSGTDTQYF.

The V call is TRBV7-6, the J call TRBJ2-6, with D unresolved. Germline CDR1 reads SGHVS; CDR2 reads FNYEAQ. The CDR3 runs to 19 residues. V lost 5 bases and J lost 0, with 20 bases in between. This CDR3 reads CASSANVGRKYSGANVLTF. The DNA of the CDR3 is TGTGCCAGCAGCGCGAACGTCGGCCGTAAATACTCTGGGGCCAACGTCCTGACTTTC. The full variable domain, with the rest looked up from reference TRBV7-6 and TRBJ2-6, is GAGVSQSPRYKVTKRGQDVALRCDPISGHVSLYWYRQALGQGPEFLTYFNYEAQQDKSGLPNDRFSAERPEGSISTLTIQRTEQRDSAMYRCASSANVGRKYSGANVLTFGAGSRLTVL.

The rearrangement links TRBV27 to TRBJ1-6; D not resolved. Trimming shortened V by 5 bases and J by 9 bases, and 17 bases separated the two germline ends. The CDR3 extends over 15 amino acids. Germline V gene lookup returns CDR1 MNHEY and CDR2 SMNVEV (reference sequence). The CDR3 nucleotides read TGTGCCAGCAGTCAGTTCGGGGATGGGAGTTCACCCCTCCACTTT. Translation: CASSQFGDGSSPLHF.

The V and J genes are TRBV30 and TRBJ1-4, with D perhaps matching TRBD1 (5 bases). The germline V gene has CDR1 GTSNPN and CDR2 SVGIG (reference sequence). This CDR3 is 15 amino acids long. V was cut by 2 bases and J by 8 bases, with 18 bases left in between. In DNA, the CDR3 is TGTGCCTGGAGTCCGCCGGGACCCAGCGTGGAAAAACTGTTTTTT. Protein: CAWSPPGPSVEKLFF.

The chain links TRBV4-1 to TRBJ2-7; TRBD2 agrees at 9 bases. The germline gives CDR1 MGHRA, CDR2 YSYEKL. The CDR3 sequence is 16 residues long. Trimming removed 4 bases from V and 5 bases from J; junction bases left unmatched: 12. Written as DNA, the CDR3 is TGCGCCAGCAGCCCCGCCGTGGGCGGGAGGGCCCACGAGCAGTACTTC. Amino acid sequence: CASSPAVGGRAHEQYF.

This clone was counted a single time. The chain's CDR3 is CAISERTGETEAFF. In nucleotides, the CDR3 is TGTGCCATCAGTGAGCGGACGGGGGAAACCGAAGCTTTCTTT. This chain connects TRBV10-3 to TRBJ1-1, with a tentative D call TRBD1 (5 bases). The length of the CDR3 is 14 residues. Germline V gene lookup returns CDR1 ENHRY and CDR2 SYGVKD. V lost 2 bases to trimming and J lost 8 bases, with 15 bases between them.

V and J are TRBV28 and TRBJ2-5, with 11 positions matching TRBD2. The CDR3 loop spans 15 amino acids. Looked up from germline, CDR1 is MDHEN and CDR2 is SYDVKM. V lost 3 bases to trimming and J lost 2 bases; unmatched junction nucleotides: 2. In DNA, the CDR3 is TGTGCCAGCAGTTTGGGGACTAGCGGACAAGAGACCCAGTACTTC. Its protein is CASSLGTSGQETQYF.

The J gene is TRBJ2-5, the V gene TRBV5-1; D is ambiguous. The CDR3 covers 11 residues. CDR1 and CDR2 (germline): SGHRS, YFSETQ. V gave up 7 bases and J gave up 1 base, with 5 bases separating them. The CDR3 loop reads CASGPQETQYF. CDR3 coding DNA: TGCGCCAGCGGACCCCAAGAGACCCAGTACTTC.

This rearrangement joins TRBV2 to TRBJ1-5; D is undetermined. The CDR3 consists of 13 residues. V was pared by 6 bases and J by 9 bases, with 15 bases between. Germline assignment: CDR1 SNHLY and CDR2 FYNNEI. The CDR3 sequence: CASRGPEESPQHF. CDR3 DNA sequence: TGTGCCAGCAGAGGACCTGAAGAGTCGCCCCAGCATTTT.

The gene calls are TRBV6-5 and TRBJ2-5, with D possibly matching TRBD1 (6 bases). Looked up from germline, CDR1 is MNHEY and CDR2 is SVGAGI. The CDR3 runs to 14 residues. V lost 2 bases and J 6 bases, leaving 13 bases between the germline ends. The CDR3 nucleotides are TGTGCCAGCAGTTACGCACAGGGACCGCAGACCCAGTACTTC. This sequence encodes CASSYAQGPQTQYF.

The chain is built from TRBV6-1 and TRBJ2-7; D uncertain. Germline values: CDR1 MNHNS, CDR2 SASEGT. The CDR3 runs 13 residues. V gave up 6 bases and J gave up 1 base, with 10 bases separating them. The CDR3 loop reads CASSQAASYEQYF. In DNA form, the CDR3 reads TGTGCCAGCAGCCAGGCGGCTTCCTACGAGCAGTACTTC.

The J gene is TRBJ1-5, the V gene TRBV6-1; D is undetermined. Per the germline V gene, CDR1 is MNHNS and CDR2 is SASEGT. The CDR3 covers 14 residues. With 7 bases removed from V and 0 bases from J, the gap between germline ends came to 10 bases. The CDR3 DNA is TGTGCCAGCACCGGGCCGTATAGCAATCAGCCCCAGCATTTT. This encodes CASTGPYSNQPQHF.

This chain uses TRBV7-9 with TRBJ2-1, with 13 nucleotides matching TRBD2. With V trimmed by 3 bases and J by 4 bases, 3 bases remained unmatched. The CDR3 length is 16 residues. The germline V gene encodes CDR1 SEHNR and CDR2 FQNEAQ (reference sequence). CDR3 coding DNA: TGTGCCAGCAGCTTTAGACTAGCGGGAGGATACAATGAGCAGTTCTTC. This translates into CASSFRLAGGYNEQFF.

Details on this clone: The junction differs from germline at one of its ends, possibly a read error. This rearrangement joins TRBV5-1 to TRBJ1-1; possibly TRBD1 for D (6 bases). From germline, CDR1 is SGHRS and CDR2 YFSETQ. There are 14 residues in the CDR3. DNA of the CDR3: TGCGCCAGCAGGTTGGGGGCCTCTAACACTGAAGCTTTCTTT. It encodes CASRLGASNTEAFF.

The chain combines TRBV7-3 with TRBJ2-3; TRBD1 or TRBD2 may be the D gene (5 bases each). Germline lookup yields CDR1 SGHTA and CDR2 FQGTGA. V was pared by 5 bases and J by 0 bases, with 9 bases between. This CDR3 is built from 14 residues. The chain's CDR3 is CASSPGHSTDTQYF. The CDR3, as DNA: TGTGCCAGCAGCCCGGGGCATAGCACAGATACGCAGTATTTT.

This chain connects TRBV7-9 to TRBJ2-7; TRBD1 matches 8 bases. Germline V gene lookup returns CDR1 SEHNR and CDR2 FQNEAQ (reference sequence). Losses at the gene ends were 5 bases for V and 4 bases for J; bases not matched to a gene: 4. The CDR3 runs to 13 residues. The CDR3 reads CASSLGQEYEQYF. The CDR3 region has the DNA TGTGCCAGCAGCCTGGGACAGGAGTACGAGCAGTACTTC. Using reference TRBV7-9 and TRBJ2-7 for the parts outside the CDR3, the full variable domain is DTGVSQNPRHKITKRGQNVTFRCDPISEHNRLYWYRQTLGQGPEFLTYFQNEAQLEKSRLLSDRFSAERPKGSFSTLEIQRTEQGDSAMYLCASSLGQEYEQYFGPGTRLTVT.

The chain combines TRBV7-2 with TRBJ1-3; D is unclear. Trimming took off 1 base at V and 2 bases at J, with 12 bases between the two ends. Germline V gives CDR1 SGHTA, CDR2 FQGNSA. The CDR3 totals 16 residues. CDR3 protein: CASSLVLGGTGNTIYF. In nucleotides, the CDR3 is TGTGCCAGCAGCTTAGTTCTAGGTGGGACTGGAAACACCATATATTTT.

The chain uses TRBV19 and TRBJ2-2, with TRBD1 matching 10 bases. V lost 4 bases to trimming and J lost 0 bases; unmatched junction nucleotides: 2. The CDR3 is made up of 16 amino acids. Germline V gene data show CDR1 as LNHDA and CDR2 as SQIVND (reference sequence). As DNA, the CDR3 is TGTGCCAGTAGTACCGGACAGGGGGCGAACACCGGGGAGCTGTTTTTT. Its protein product is CASSTGQGANTGELFF. The entire variable domain, with the rest obtained from reference TRBV19 and TRBJ2-2, is as follows: DGGITQSPKYLFRKEGQNVTLSCEQNLNHDAMYWYRQDPGQGLRLIYYSQIVNDFQKGDIAEGYSVSREKKESFPLTVTSAQKNPTAFYLCASSTGQGANTGELFFGEGSRLTVL.

V is TRBV11-3 and J is TRBJ2-3, with TRBD2 matching over 8 bases. Losses at the gene ends were 1 base for V and 5 bases for J; bases not matched to a gene: 8. There are 16 residues in the CDR3. CDR1 and CDR2 from the germline V gene are SGHNT and YENEEA. The CDR3 protein is CASSLGVAGLVDTQYF. The CDR3, as DNA: TGTGCCAGCAGCTTAGGAGTAGCGGGACTGGTAGATACGCAGTATTTT.

This chain joins TRBV6-5 and TRBJ2-1, with D maybe TRBD2 (5 bases). The CDR3 extends over 12 amino acids. V shed 6 bases and J shed 6 bases, with 9 bases lying between them. Germline V gene sequence: CDR1 MNHEY, CDR2 SVGAGI. CDR3 nucleotides: TGTGCCAGCAGGAGGGTTGGCAATGAGCAGTTCTTC. This sequence encodes CASRRVGNEQFF.

This clone was observed a handful of times. The CDR3 DNA reads TGTGCCAGCAGGGGGCCAAGCTATGGCTACACCTTC. Protein sequence: CASRGPSYGYTF. This chain connects TRBV25-1 to TRBJ1-2; D is perhaps TRBD1 (5 bases). CDR3 length: 12 residues. V was shortened by 6 bases and J by 4 bases, with 9 bases between the two germline ends. The germline V gene encodes CDR1 MGHDK and CDR2 SYGVNS.

In its sample, this clone was seen once. The chain recombines TRBV7-6 with TRBJ1-6, with D possibly being TRBD1 (5 bases). The germline V gene encodes CDR1 SGHVS and CDR2 FNYEAQ. Trimming removed 4 bases from V and 4 bases from J, with 14 bases in between. This CDR3 region has 16 residues. The chain's CDR3 is CASSSGPARYNSPLHF. The CDR3 coding sequence is TGTGCCAGCAGCTCAGGGCCGGCCAGATATAATTCACCCCTCCACTTT.

The chain links TRBV19 to TRBJ2-3; TRBD2 matches 11 bases. V was clipped by 5 bases and J by 1 base; unmatched bases: 5. Germline loops: CDR1 LNHDA, CDR2 SQIVND (reference sequence). The CDR3 consists of 16 residues. This CDR3 is CASSSLGLAGTDTQYF. The DNA of the CDR3 is TGTGCCAGTAGTTCTTTGGGACTAGCGGGCACAGATACGCAGTATTTT.

This chain links TRBV11-2 with TRBJ2-7, with D possibly matching TRBD1 (5 bases). Trimming took 0 bases from V and 2 from J, leaving 8 bases between them. Germline loops: CDR1 SGHAT, CDR2 FQNNGV. The CDR3 contains 14 residues. The CDR3 nucleotides are TGTGCCAGCAGCTTAGAGGTAGGGGCCTACGAGCAGTACTTC. Amino acid sequence: CASSLEVGAYEQYF.

The chain has TRBV13 and TRBJ2-3; maybe TRBD1 (5 bases). Germline V gives CDR1 PRHDT, CDR2 FYEKMQ (reference sequence). The CDR3 covers 15 residues. The germline V and J ends were trimmed by 3 bases and 2 bases, with 12 bases remaining between them. The CDR3 nucleotides read TGTGCCAGCAGCTTTAGACAGTTACCCACAGATACGCAGTATTTT. Translating it yields CASSFRQLPTDTQYF.